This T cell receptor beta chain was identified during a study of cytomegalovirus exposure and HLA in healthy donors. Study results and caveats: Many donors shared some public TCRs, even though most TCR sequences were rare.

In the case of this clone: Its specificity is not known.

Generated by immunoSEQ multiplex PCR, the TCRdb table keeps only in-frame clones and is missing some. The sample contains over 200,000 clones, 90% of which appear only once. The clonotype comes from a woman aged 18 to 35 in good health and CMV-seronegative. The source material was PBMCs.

The CDR3 DNA is TGTGCCAGCAGTGACCAGGATCAGCCCCAGCATTTT. It encodes CASSDQDQPQHF. The chain carries TRBV2 and TRBJ1-5; no firm D call. The CDR3 runs 12 residues. Germline lookup yields CDR1 SNHLY and CDR2 FYNNEI. The V gene lost 3 bases and the J gene lost 5 bases, with 5 bases spanning the gap.